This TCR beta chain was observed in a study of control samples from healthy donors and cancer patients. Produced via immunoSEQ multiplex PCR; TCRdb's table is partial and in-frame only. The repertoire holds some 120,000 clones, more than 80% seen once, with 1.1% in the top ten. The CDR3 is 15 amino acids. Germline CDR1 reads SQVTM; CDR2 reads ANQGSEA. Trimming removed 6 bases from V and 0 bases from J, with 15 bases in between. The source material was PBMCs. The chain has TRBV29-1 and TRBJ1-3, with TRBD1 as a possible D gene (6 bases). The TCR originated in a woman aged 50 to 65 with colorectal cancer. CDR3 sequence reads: CSVSTGPVSGNTIYF. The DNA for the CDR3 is TGCAGCGTCTCGACAGGTCCCGTCTCTGGAAACACCATATATTTT.